These 9 T cell receptor beta chains came from one sample sequenced in a study of T cell changes during pregnancy in multiple sclerosis. Using immunoSEQ multiplex PCR, the repertoire was profiled, and TCRdb retains in-frame clones only, with some absent. The sample records more than 85,000 clones, around 94% being singletons. The source material was peripheral blood, sampled after pregnancy. The origin of the receptors is a female donor in good health, enrolled as a control in a pregnancy study.

V gene TRBV28 combines with J gene TRBJ2-2; 11 bases agree with TRBD2. Germline V gives CDR1 MDHEN, CDR2 SYDVKM. V was clipped by 7 bases and J by 6 bases; unmatched bases: 10. The CDR3 is 16 amino acids. CDR3 protein: CASIPRASGRPGELFF. The CDR3 nucleotides read TGTGCCAGCATCCCCCGGGCTAGCGGGAGGCCCGGGGAGCTGTTTTTT.

The J gene is TRBJ1-5, the V gene TRBV6-6, with 11 bases identical to TRBD1. The J segment lost 7 bases and the V segment lost 8 bases, leaving 7 bases of the junction unmatched. The CDR3 totals 14 residues. Germline V gene sequence: CDR1 MNHNY, CDR2 SVGAGI (reference sequence). The CDR3 protein is CASGGQGVGQPQHF. DNA of the CDR3: TGTGCCAGCGGGGGACAGGGGGTAGGGCAGCCCCAGCATTTT.

The CDR3: CASSFEGAGYGYTF. CDR3 nucleotide sequence: TGTGCCAGCAGTTTTGAGGGGGCGGGCTATGGCTACACCTTC. The gene calls are TRBV28 and TRBJ1-2, with 7 positions matching TRBD1. This CDR3 is 14 amino acids long. Looked up from germline, CDR1 is MDHEN and CDR2 is SYDVKM. V was pared by 3 bases and J by 4 bases, with 5 bases of the junction left unmatched.

The chain combines TRBV18 with TRBJ2-1; TRBD1 matches 10 bases. The CDR3 sequence is 14 residues long. The junction had 3 bases not matched to a gene; V was cut back by 2 bases and J by 8 bases. CDR1 KGHSH and CDR2 LQKENI come from the germline V gene. In nucleotides, the CDR3 is TGTGCCAGCTCACCAGAGACAGGGGGCGATGAGCAGTTCTTC. Amino acids: CASSPETGGDEQFF.

The V call is TRBV5-1, the J call TRBJ2-3; TRBD2 matches at 15 bases. Germline CDR1 reads SGHRS; CDR2 reads YFSETQ. This CDR3 region has 17 residues. The junction had 9 bases not matched to a gene; V was cut back by 4 bases and J by 6 bases. The CDR3: CASSPDTGTSGRDTQYF. The CDR3 DNA sequence: TGCGCCAGCAGCCCGGACACCGGGACTAGCGGGAGGGATACGCAGTATTTT.

The V call is TRBV2, the J call TRBJ2-3, with D perhaps TRBD2 (6 bases). The CDR3 is 15 residues long. Germline CDR1 reads SNHLY; CDR2 reads FYNNEI. Trimming took off 6 bases at V and 2 bases at J, with 15 bases between the two ends. The CDR3 DNA is TGTGCCAGCAGGCGGGAACCCGTTCCCACAGATACGCAGTATTTT. This gives the protein CASRREPVPTDTQYF.

V usage is TRBV28 and J usage is TRBJ2-1; D may be TRBD2 (7 bases). Germline-derived CDR1 and CDR2 are MDHEN and SYDVKM. The CDR3 has 16 amino acids. Trimming shortened V by 5 bases and J by 7 bases, and 21 bases separated the two germline ends. The CDR3 spells CASSPLGGGPLNEQFF. CDR3 in DNA: TGTGCCAGCAGTCCTCTAGGGGGGGGGCCCCTTAATGAGCAGTTCTTC. The entire variable domain, with the rest obtained from reference TRBV28 and TRBJ2-1, is as follows: DVKVTQSSRYLVKRTGEKVFLECVQDMDHENMFWYRQDPGLGLRLIYFSYDVKMKEKGDIPEGYSVSREKKERFSLILESASTNQTSMYLCASSPLGGGPLNEQFFGPGTRLTVL.

J is TRBJ1-1 and V is TRBV5-4; a possible D gene is TRBD1 (5 bases). CDR1 SGHNT and CDR2 YYREEE come from the germline V gene (reference sequence). V was cut by 3 bases and J by 1 base, with 16 bases left in between. This CDR3 contains 16 residues. CDR3 nucleotide sequence: TGTGCCAGCAGCTCCGGGACTCCCGGGGGGAACACTGAAGCTTTCTTT. Translation: CASSSGTPGGNTEAFF.

This chain connects TRBV4-2 to TRBJ1-3; D is undetermined. Germline CDR1 and CDR2: LGHNA and YNFKEQ. This CDR3 region has 16 residues. V was pared by 4 bases and J by 4 bases, with 17 bases between. CDR3 region: CASSLRGGRGGNTIYF. The CDR3 bases are TGTGCCAGCAGCCTCCGTGGAGGTAGAGGGGGAAACACCATATATTTT.